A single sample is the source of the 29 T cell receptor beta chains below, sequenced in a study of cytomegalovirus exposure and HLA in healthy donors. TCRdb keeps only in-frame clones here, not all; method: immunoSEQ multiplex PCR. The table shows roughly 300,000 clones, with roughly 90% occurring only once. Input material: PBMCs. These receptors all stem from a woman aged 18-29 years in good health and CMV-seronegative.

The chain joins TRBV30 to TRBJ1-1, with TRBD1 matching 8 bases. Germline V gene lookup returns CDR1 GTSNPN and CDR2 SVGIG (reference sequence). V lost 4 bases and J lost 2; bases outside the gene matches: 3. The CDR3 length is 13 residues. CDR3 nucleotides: TGTGCCTGGACAGGGGGCATAAACACTGAAGCTTTCTTT. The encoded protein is CAWTGGINTEAFF. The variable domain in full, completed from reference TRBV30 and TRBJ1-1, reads SQTIHQWPATLVQPVGSPLSLECTVEGTSNPNLYWYRQAAGRGLQLLFYSVGIGQISSEVPQNLSASRPQDRQFILSSKKLLLSDSGFYLCAWTGGINTEAFFGQGTRLTVV.

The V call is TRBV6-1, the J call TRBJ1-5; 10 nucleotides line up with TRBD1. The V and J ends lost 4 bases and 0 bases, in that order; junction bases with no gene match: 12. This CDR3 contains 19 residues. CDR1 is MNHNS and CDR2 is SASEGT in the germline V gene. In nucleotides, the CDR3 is TGTGCCAGCAGTGGCACACGGGACAGGGGCTTAGGTAGCAATCAGCCCCAGCATTTT. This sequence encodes CASSGTRDRGLGSNQPQHF.

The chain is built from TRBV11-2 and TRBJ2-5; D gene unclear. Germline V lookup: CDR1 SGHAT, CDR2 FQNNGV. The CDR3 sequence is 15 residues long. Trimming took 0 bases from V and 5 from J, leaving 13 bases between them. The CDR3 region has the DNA TGTGCCAGCAGCTTAGAGACCAGCTTGCGGGAGACCCAGTACTTC. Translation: CASSLETSLRETQYF.

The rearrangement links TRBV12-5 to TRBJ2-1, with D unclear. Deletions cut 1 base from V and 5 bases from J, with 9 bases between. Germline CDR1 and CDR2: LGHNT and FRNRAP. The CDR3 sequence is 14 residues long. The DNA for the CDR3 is TGTGCTAGTGGTTTGGGAGCAGGTGACAATGAGCAGTTCTTC. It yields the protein CASGLGAGDNEQFF.

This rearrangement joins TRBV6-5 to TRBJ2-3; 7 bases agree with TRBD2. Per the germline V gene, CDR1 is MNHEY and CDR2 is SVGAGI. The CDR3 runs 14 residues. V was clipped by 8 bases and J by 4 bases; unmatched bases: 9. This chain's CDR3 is CASGIASGPDTQYF. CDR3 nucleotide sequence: TGTGCCAGCGGGATAGCTAGCGGACCAGATACGCAGTATTTT.

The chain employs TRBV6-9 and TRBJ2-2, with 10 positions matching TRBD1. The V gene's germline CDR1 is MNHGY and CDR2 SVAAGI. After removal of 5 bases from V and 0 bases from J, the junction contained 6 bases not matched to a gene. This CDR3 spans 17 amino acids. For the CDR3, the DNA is TGTGCCAGCAGTCCCCTCGGACAGGGGGCGAACACCGGGGAGCTGTTTTTT. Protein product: CASSPLGQGANTGELFF.

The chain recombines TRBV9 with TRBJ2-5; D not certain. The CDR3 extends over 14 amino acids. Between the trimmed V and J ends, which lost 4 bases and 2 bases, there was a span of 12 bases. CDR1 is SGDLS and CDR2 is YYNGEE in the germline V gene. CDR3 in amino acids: CASSSQVNQETQYF. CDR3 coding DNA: TGTGCCAGCAGCTCTCAGGTCAATCAAGAGACCCAGTACTTC.

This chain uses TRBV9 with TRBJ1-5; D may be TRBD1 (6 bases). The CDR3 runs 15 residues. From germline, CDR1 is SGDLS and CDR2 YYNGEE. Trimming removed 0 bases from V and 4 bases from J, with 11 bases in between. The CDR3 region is CASSVGGGQNQPQHF. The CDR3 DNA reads TGTGCCAGCAGCGTAGGAGGAGGACAGAATCAGCCCCAGCATTTT. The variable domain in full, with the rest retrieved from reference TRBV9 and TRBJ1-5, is DSGVTQTPKHLITATGQRVTLRCSPRSGDLSVYWYQQSLDQGLQFLIQYYNGEERAKGNILERFSAQQFPDLHSELNLSSLELGDSALYFCASSVGGGQNQPQHFGDGTRLSIL.

CDR3 bases: TGTGCCAGCAGTTGGACAGGGCCCCAAGAGACCCAGTACTTC. Protein: CASSWTGPQETQYF. This chain joins TRBV28 and TRBJ2-5, with 8 bases fitting TRBD1. The J segment lost 1 base and the V segment lost 4 bases, leaving 2 bases of the junction unmatched. The V gene's germline CDR1 is MDHEN and CDR2 SYDVKM. The CDR3 runs to 14 residues.

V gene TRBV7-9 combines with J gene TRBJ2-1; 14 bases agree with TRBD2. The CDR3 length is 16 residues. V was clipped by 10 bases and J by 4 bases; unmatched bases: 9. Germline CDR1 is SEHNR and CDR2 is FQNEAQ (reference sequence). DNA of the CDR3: TGTGCCACAGGGGGACTAGCGGGAGCTTTGTACAATGAGCAGTTCTTC. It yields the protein CATGGLAGALYNEQFF. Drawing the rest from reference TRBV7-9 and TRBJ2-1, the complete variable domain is DTGVSQNPRHKITKRGQNVTFRCDPISEHNRLYWYRQTLGQGPEFLTYFQNEAQLEKSRLLSDRFSAERPKGSFSTLEIQRTEQGDSAMYLCATGGLAGALYNEQFFGPGTRLTVL.

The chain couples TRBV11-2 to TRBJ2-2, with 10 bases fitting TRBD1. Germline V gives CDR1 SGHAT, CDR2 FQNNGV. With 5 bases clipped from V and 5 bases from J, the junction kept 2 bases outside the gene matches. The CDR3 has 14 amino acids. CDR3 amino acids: CASSPGQGTGELFF. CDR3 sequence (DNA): TGTGCCAGCAGCCCGGGACAGGGGACCGGGGAGCTGTTTTTT.

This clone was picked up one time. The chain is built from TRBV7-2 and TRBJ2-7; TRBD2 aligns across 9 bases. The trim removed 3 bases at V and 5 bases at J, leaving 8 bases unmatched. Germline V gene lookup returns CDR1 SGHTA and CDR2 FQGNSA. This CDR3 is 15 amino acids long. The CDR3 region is CASSFLAGVPNEQYF. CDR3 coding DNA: TGTGCCAGCAGCTTCTTAGCGGGAGTCCCCAACGAGCAGTACTTC.

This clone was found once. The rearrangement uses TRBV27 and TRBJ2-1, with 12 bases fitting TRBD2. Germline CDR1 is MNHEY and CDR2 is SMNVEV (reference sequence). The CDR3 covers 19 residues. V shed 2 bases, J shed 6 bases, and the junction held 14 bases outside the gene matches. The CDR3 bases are TGTGCCAGCAGTTTAGTGGGGCCTAGCGGGAGGGGTCATGGCAATGAGCAGTTCTTC. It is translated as CASSLVGPSGRGHGNEQFF.

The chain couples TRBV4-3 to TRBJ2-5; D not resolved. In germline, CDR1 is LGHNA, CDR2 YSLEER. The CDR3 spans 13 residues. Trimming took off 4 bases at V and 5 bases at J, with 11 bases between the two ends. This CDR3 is CASSPQVGETQYF. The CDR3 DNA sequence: TGCGCCAGCAGCCCTCAAGTCGGGGAGACCCAGTACTTC.

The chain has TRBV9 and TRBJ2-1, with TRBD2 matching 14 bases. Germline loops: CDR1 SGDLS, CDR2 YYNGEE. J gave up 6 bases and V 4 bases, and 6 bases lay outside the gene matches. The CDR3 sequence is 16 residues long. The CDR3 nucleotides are TGTGCCAGCAGCCCCACAGGACTAGCGGGAGGCAATGAGCAGTTCTTC. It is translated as CASSPTGLAGGNEQFF.

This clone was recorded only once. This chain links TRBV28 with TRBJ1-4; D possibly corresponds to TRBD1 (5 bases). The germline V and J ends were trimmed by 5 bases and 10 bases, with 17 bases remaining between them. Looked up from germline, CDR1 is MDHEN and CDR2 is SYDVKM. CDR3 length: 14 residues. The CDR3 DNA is TGTGCCAGCAGTCCATTAGGGACTTCGGGAAAACTGTTTTTT. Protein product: CASSPLGTSGKLFF. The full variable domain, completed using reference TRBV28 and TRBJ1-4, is DVKVTQSSRYLVKRTGEKVFLECVQDMDHENMFWYRQDPGLGLRLIYFSYDVKMKEKGDIPEGYSVSREKKERFSLILESASTNQTSMYLCASSPLGTSGKLFFGSGTQLSVL.

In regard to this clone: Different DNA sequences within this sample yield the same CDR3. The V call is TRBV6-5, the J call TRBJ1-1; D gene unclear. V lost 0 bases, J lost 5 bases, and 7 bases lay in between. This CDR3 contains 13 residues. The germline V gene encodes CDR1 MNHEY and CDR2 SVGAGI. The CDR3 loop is CASSYSPGTEAFF. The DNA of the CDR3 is TGTGCCAGCAGTTACTCGCCGGGAACTGAAGCTTTCTTT.

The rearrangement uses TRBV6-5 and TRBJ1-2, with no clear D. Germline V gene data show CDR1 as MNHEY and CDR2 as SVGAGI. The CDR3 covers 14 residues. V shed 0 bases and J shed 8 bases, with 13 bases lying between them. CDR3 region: CASSYSIGDRGYTF. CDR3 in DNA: TGTGCCAGCAGTTACTCGATCGGGGATCGCGGCTACACCTTC.

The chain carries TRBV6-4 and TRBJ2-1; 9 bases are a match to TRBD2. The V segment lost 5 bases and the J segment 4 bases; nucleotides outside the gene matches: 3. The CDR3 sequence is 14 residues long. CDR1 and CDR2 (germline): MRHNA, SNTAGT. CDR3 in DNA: TGTGCCAGCAGTATAAGCGGGAGGTACAATGAGCAGTTCTTC. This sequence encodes CASSISGRYNEQFF.

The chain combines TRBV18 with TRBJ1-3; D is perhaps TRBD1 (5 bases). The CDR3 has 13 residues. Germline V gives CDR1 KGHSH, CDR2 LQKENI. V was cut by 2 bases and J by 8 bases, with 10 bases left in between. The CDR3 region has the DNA TGTGCCAGCTCACCAGGCGGGGGTGACACCATATATTTT. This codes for CASSPGGGDTIYF.

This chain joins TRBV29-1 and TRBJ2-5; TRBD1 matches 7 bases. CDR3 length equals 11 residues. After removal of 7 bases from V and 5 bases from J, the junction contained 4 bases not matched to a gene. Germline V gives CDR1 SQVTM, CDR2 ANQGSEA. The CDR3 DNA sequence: TGCAGCGCGGGACAGTGGGAGACCCAGTACTTC. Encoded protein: CSAGQWETQYF.

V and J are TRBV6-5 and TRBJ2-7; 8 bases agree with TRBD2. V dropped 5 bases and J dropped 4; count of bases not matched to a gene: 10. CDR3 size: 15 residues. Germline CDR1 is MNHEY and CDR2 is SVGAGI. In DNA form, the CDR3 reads TGTGCCAGCAGTACCACCGGGACTAGTGGGTACGAGCAGTACTTC. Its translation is CASSTTGTSGYEQYF.

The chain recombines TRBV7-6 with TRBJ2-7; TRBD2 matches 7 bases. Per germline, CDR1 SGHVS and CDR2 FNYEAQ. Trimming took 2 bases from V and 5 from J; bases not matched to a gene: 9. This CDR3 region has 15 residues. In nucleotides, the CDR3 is TGTGCCAGCAGCTTATCCATTGGGGGGGTAAACGAGCAGTACTTC. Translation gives CASSLSIGGVNEQYF.

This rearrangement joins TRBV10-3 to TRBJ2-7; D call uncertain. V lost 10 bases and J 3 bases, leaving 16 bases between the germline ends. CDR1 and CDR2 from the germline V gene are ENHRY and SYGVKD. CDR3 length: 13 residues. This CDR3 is CATEPDTLYEQYF. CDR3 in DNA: TGTGCCACCGAACCAGACACACTCTACGAGCAGTACTTC.

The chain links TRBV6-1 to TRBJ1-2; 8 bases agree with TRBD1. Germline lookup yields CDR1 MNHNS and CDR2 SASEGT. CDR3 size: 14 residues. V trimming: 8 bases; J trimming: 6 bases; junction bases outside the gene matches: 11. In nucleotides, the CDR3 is TGTGCCAGCCTTGTAACAGGGGGATCGGATGGCTACACCTTC. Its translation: CASLVTGGSDGYTF.

The CDR3 loop is CASSTANYGYTF. Written as DNA, the CDR3 is TGTGCCAGCAGTACAGCTAACTATGGCTACACCTTC. This chain joins TRBV28 and TRBJ1-2; D is uncertain. This CDR3 has 12 amino acids. V was shortened by 5 bases and J by 0 bases, with 4 bases between the two germline ends. From germline, CDR1 is MDHEN and CDR2 SYDVKM.

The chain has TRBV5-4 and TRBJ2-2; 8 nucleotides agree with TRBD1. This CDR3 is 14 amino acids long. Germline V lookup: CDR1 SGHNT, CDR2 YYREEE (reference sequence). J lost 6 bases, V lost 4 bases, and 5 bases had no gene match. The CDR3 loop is CASSQGQGSGELFF. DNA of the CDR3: TGTGCCAGCAGCCAAGGACAGGGTTCCGGGGAGCTGTTTTTT.

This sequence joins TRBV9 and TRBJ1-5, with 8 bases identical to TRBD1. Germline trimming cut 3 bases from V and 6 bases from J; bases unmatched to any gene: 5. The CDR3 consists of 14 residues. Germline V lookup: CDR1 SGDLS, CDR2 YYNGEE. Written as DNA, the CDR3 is TGTGCCAGCAGCGACGGGACAGGCTCTCAGCCCCAGCATTTT. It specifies CASSDGTGSQPQHF.

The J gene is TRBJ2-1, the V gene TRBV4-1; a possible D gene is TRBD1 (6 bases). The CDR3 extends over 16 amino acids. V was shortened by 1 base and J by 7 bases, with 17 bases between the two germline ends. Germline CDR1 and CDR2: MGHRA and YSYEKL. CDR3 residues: CASSQAGAGDRNEQFF. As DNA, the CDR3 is TGCGCCAGCAGCCAAGCTGGGGCAGGGGATAGGAATGAGCAGTTCTTC.